A selection of T cell receptor beta chains follows, all from one sample in a study of somatic mutations in cytotoxic T cells in rheumatoid arthritis. Only in-frame clones appear in the TCRdb table, and some are missing; sequencing was by immunoSEQ multiplex PCR. The table shows 3,600 or so clones, with roughly 80% occurring only once. The specimen was CD8+ T cells sorted from blood. The receptors derive from a man aged 40-49 years with rheumatoid arthritis. The CDR3 runs from the conserved cysteine through the conserved F or W. A D gene is named only where the DNA matches it firmly. Size is stated for part of the rows, as once, few or many counts, or as a class when the clone is expanded.

j_call clone_size d_call v_call cdr3_aa cdr3_nt
TRBJ2-7 NA TRBD2 TRBV19 CASSPQGGLPYEQYF TGTGCCAGTAGCCCCCAGGGAGGGCTTCCCTACGAGCAGTACTTC
TRBJ1-1 large TRBD1 TRBV6-1 CASSAPGTGILNTEAFF TGTGCCAGCAGTGCTCCCGGGACAGGGATTTTGAACACTGAAGCTTTCTTT
TRBJ2-3 NA TRBD2 TRBV12-5 CASGLTHDGGLTTDTQYF TGTGCTAGTGGTTTAACCCACGACGGGGGGTTAACCACAGATACGCAGTATTTT
TRBJ2-2 NA TRBD2 TRBV4-3 CASSQEGTGGLSAGELFF TGCGCCAGCAGCCAAGAGGGAACGGGGGGGCTTTCGGCCGGGGAGCTGTTTTTT
TRBJ2-7 NA NA TRBV5-1 CASSLGRASSYEQYF TGCGCCAGCAGCTTGGGCAGGGCGAGCTCCTACGAGCAGTACTTC
TRBJ2-6 once NA TRBV6-1 CASVSFGANVLTF TGTGCCAGCGTATCGTTTGGGGCCAACGTCCTGACTTTC
TRBJ2-3 NA TRBD2 TRBV10-2 CASSGAGGLDTQYF TGCGCCAGCAGTGGGGCGGGAGGACTAGATACGCAGTATTTT
TRBJ1-1 NA TRBD1 TRBV25-1 CASSNLVRGANTEAFF TGTGCCAGCAGTAACCTCGTCAGGGGGGCGAACACTGAAGCTTTCTTT
TRBJ2-3 NA TRBD1 TRBV19 CASSSGTGRGDTQYF TGTGCCAGTAGTAGTGGGACAGGGAGGGGAGATACGCAGTATTTT
TRBJ2-7 NA TRBD2 TRBV6-1 CASSDGTSGPYEQYF TGTGCCAGCAGTGATGGGACTAGCGGGCCCTACGAGCAGTACTTC
TRBJ2-1 few TRBD2 TRBV30 CAWSVLAGGPNEQFF TGTGCCTGGAGTGTACTAGCGGGAGGGCCGAATGAGCAGTTCTTC
TRBJ2-1 few NA TRBV7-2 CASSFGTYNEQFF TGTGCCAGCAGTTTCGGGACCTACAATGAGCAGTTCTTC
TRBJ1-1 few NA TRBV30 CAWNNGRESTEAFF TGTGCCTGGAACAACGGGAGGGAGTCCACTGAAGCTTTCTTT
TRBJ2-7 NA NA TRBV4-3 CASSQGPDRISYEQYF TGCGCCAGCAGCCAAGGTCCAGACAGGATCTCCTACGAGCAGTACTTC
TRBJ2-7 NA TRBD1 TRBV4-2 CASSQGGQTYEQYF TGTGCCAGCAGCCAAGGGGGACAGACTTACGAGCAGTACTTC
TRBJ1-5 few TRBD1 TRBV5-4 CASSIYRGRNSQHF TGTGCCAGCAGCATATACAGGGGGCGGAACAGCCAGCATTTT
TRBJ2-7 NA NA TRBV6-5 CASSYGSALSYEQYF TGTGCCAGCAGTTACGGCAGCGCCCTCTCCTACGAGCAGTACTTC
TRBJ1-4 NA TRBD1 TRBV5-5 CASSPGQGREKLFF TGTGCCAGCAGCCCGGGACAGGGGCGTGAAAAACTGTTTTTT
TRBJ2-7 NA TRBD1 TRBV4-1 CASSQEDRGYEQYF TGCGCCAGCAGCCAGGAGGACAGGGGCTACGAGCAGTACTTC
TRBJ2-1 NA TRBD1 TRBV29-1 CSVGSDRQGEQFF TGCAGCGTCGGATCGGACAGGCAAGGCGAGCAGTTCTTC
TRBJ1-2 NA NA TRBV5-4 CASKGSLGFGYTF TGTGCCAGCAAGGGGTCGTTGGGGTTCGGCTACACCTTC
TRBJ2-6 large TRBD1 TRBV6-1 CASSGTGGSGANVLTF TGTGCCAGCAGTGGGACAGGGGGCTCTGGGGCCAACGTCCTGACTTTC
TRBJ2-7 few TRBD2 TRBV10-1 CASSQSSSGSYEQYF TGCGCCAGCAGCCAATCTTCTAGCGGGAGCTACGAGCAGTACTTC
TRBJ1-1 NA NA TRBV28 CASSQRGGIVGTEAFF TGTGCCAGCAGCCAAAGGGGGGGAATAGTGGGTACTGAAGCTTTCTTT
TRBJ1-5 once NA TRBV18 CASSRELSRNQPQHF TGTGCCAGCTCACGCGAACTAAGCCGGAATCAGCCCCAGCATTTT
TRBJ2-5 NA NA TRBV6-5 CASSSALSKKTQYF TGTGCCAGCAGTTCTGCCCTATCAAAAAAGACCCAGTACTTC
TRBJ1-2 NA TRBD1 TRBV4-1 CASSLGQRSYNGYTF TGCGCCAGCAGCCTGGGACAGAGATCCTATAATGGCTACACCTTC
TRBJ2-1 NA NA TRBV11-1 CASRLVDGLNEQFF TGTGCCAGCAGGCTGGTGGACGGACTCAATGAGCAGTTCTTC
TRBJ2-1 NA NA TRBV7-9 CASSLGGGYEQFF TGTGCCAGCAGCTTAGGTGGAGGGTATGAGCAGTTCTTC
TRBJ2-7 NA TRBD2 TRBV4-3 CASSQSSCGSYEQYF TGCGCCAGCAGCCAATCTTCATGCGGGAGCTACGAGCAGTACTTC
TRBJ2-7 NA TRBD1 TRBV9 CASSIRDRSYEQYF TGTGCCAGCAGCATCCGGGACAGGTCCTACGAGCAATACTTC
TRBJ1-1 once NA TRBV10-3 CATSNGNTEAFF TGTGCCACCAGCAACGGGAACACTGAAGCTTTCTTT
TRBJ2-2 once TRBD1 TRBV9 CASSRTGRTGELFF TGTGCCAGCAGCCGGACAGGGCGCACCGGGGAGCTGTTTTTT
TRBJ2-5 NA TRBD1 TRBV6-1 CASTQGAEETQYF TGTGCCAGCACTCAGGGGGCTGAAGAGACCCAGTACTTC
TRBJ2-1 NA TRBD2 TRBV4-2 CASSQDLLAGGYNEQFF TGTGCCAGCAGCCAAGATTTGCTAGCGGGAGGATACAATGAGCAGTTCTTC
TRBJ2-1 NA TRBD2 TRBV9 CASSNNLAGGPSEQFF TGTGCCAGCAGCAATAATCTAGCGGGAGGGCCGAGTGAGCAGTTCTTC
TRBJ2-3 NA NA TRBV27 CASRYVDTQYF TGTGCCAGCAGATATGTAGATACGCAGTATTTT
TRBJ2-1 NA TRBD1 TRBV29-1 CSVEYGQGMQLINEQFF TGCAGCGTTGAATATGGACAGGGTATGCAGTTAATCAATGAGCAGTTCTTC
TRBJ2-1 NA NA TRBV6-5 CASSRSRGVGQFF TGTGCCAGCAGTAGATCTCGAGGAGTTGGGCAGTTCTTC
TRBJ2-1 NA NA TRBV19 CASSTSPLTGVYNEQFF TGTGCCAGTAGTACCTCCCCTCTAACGGGAGTGTACAATGAGCAGTTCTTC
TRBJ1-2 NA NA TRBV15 CATSRDGQNYGYTF TGTGCCACCAGCAGAGATGGGCAGAACTATGGCTACACCTTC
TRBJ2-3 NA NA TRBV4-2 CASSPGEASLRADTQYF TGTGCCAGCAGCCCCGGAGAGGCCTCCCTCCGGGCAGATACGCAGTATTTT
TRBJ2-5 NA NA TRBV7-8 CASSLWGQDQETQYF TGTGCCAGCAGCTTATGGGGGCAGGACCAAGAGACCCAGTACTTC
TRBJ1-5 NA NA TRBV29-1 CSARRRQGGNQPQHF TGCAGCGCTCGAAGGCGGCAGGGCGGCAATCAGCCCCAGCATTTT
TRBJ2-3 NA NA TRBV4-2 CASSQGWKDQADTQYF TGTGCCAGCAGCCAAGGCTGGAAGGATCAGGCAGATACGCAGTATTTT
TRBJ2-1 once TRBD1 TRBV13 CASSSPDGTGVEQFF TGTGCCAGCAGCTCGCCAGACGGGACAGGGGTTGAGCAGTTCTTC
TRBJ2-2 NA TRBD2 TRBV2 CASRPTSGRSTGELFF TGTGCCAGCAGACCTACTAGCGGGAGAAGTACCGGGGAGCTGTTTTTT
TRBJ2-1 NA NA TRBV9 CASSGEGGHEQFF TGTGCCAGCAGCGGGGAGGGGGGGCATGAGCAGTTCTTC
TRBJ2-2 NA TRBD1 TRBV5-1 CASSSTGTGGPGELFF TGCGCCAGCAGCTCGACCGGGACAGGGGGACCCGGGGAGCTGTTTTTT
TRBJ2-2 NA NA TRBV11-2 CASSLGALASGELFF TGTGCCAGCAGCTTAGGGGCACTAGCTTCCGGGGAGCTGTTTTTT
TRBJ1-5 NA TRBD1 TRBV19 CASSPSPSQTGRRGNQPQHF TGTGCCAGTAGTCCCAGCCCCTCCCAGACAGGGCGGAGAGGCAATCAGCCCCAGCATTTT
TRBJ1-1 NA NA TRBV28 CASSLGARQEAEAFF TGTGCCAGCAGTTTGGGGGCTCGACAGGAAGCTGAAGCTTTCTTT
TRBJ2-5 NA TRBD2 TRBV7-9 CASSLYSGRETQYF TGTGCCAGCAGCCTCTATAGCGGGAGGGAGACCCAGTACTTC
TRBJ2-5 NA TRBD1 TRBV28 CASSASDRGRQTQYF TGTGCCAGCAGTGCTTCTGACAGGGGGCGGCAGACCCAGTACTTC